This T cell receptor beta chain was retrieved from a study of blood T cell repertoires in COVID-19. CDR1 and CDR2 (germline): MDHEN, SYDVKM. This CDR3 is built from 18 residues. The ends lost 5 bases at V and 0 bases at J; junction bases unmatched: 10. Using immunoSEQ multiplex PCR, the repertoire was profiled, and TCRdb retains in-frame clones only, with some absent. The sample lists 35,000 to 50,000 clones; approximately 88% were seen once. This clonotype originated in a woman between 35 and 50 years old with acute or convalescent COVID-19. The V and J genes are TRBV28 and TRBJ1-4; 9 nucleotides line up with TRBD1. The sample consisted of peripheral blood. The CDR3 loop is CASSLTGGGVATNEKLFF. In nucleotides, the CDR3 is TGTGCCAGCAGTCTAACAGGGGGCGGCGTGGCAACTAATGAAAAACTGTTTTTT.